This T cell receptor (beta chain) stems from a study of T-cell reconstitution after alpha-beta-depleted transplantation in children. The TCRbeta library incorporated unique molecular identifiers. From the PCR reads, TCRdb called clonotypes with MiXCR, one entry per CDR3 protein. The data show around 600,000 distinct CDR3 sequences, with roughly 15% seen just once and approximately 1% held by the top ten. The clonotype originates from a human donor who donated a stem cell graft to a child with acute myeloid leukemia. The sample consisted of PBMCs from the stem cell graft donor, taken from the stem cell graft.

CDR3 loop: CASSVEMGGGRPEAFF. DNA for the CDR3: TGTGCCAGCAGCGTAGAGATGGGTGGGGGGAGGCCTGAAGCTTTCTTT. The chain employs TRBV9 and TRBJ1-1; weak D call: TRBD1 (5 bases). V shed 0 bases and J shed 6 bases, with 18 bases lying between them. The germline V gene encodes CDR1 SGDLS and CDR2 YYNGEE. CDR3 length: 16 residues. The complete variable domain, with remaining parts taken from reference TRBV9 and TRBJ1-1, reads DSGVTQTPKHLITATGQRVTLRCSPRSGDLSVYWYQQSLDQGLQFLIQYYNGEERAKGNILERFSAQQFPDLHSELNLSSLELGDSALYFCASSVEMGGGRPEAFFGQGTRLTVV.